This TCR beta chain was identified in a study of blood T cell repertoires in COVID-19. Profiled with immunoSEQ multiplex PCR; TCRdb holds only in-frame clones, not every one. The table lists more than 150,000 clones, around 83% of them singletons. The TCR sequence derives from a man aged 50-59 years with active or convalescent COVID-19. Sequenced input: peripheral blood.

CDR3 nucleotides: TGTGCCACCAGCAGGCAGACAGGGGGTGGATATGGCTACACCTTC. This translates into CATSRQTGGGYGYTF. The chain has TRBV15 and TRBJ1-2; 9 bases line up with TRBD1. CDR3 length: 15 amino acids. Per the germline V gene, CDR1 is LNHNV and CDR2 is YYDKDF (reference sequence). Trimming took 3 bases from V and 5 from J; bases not matched to a gene: 7.